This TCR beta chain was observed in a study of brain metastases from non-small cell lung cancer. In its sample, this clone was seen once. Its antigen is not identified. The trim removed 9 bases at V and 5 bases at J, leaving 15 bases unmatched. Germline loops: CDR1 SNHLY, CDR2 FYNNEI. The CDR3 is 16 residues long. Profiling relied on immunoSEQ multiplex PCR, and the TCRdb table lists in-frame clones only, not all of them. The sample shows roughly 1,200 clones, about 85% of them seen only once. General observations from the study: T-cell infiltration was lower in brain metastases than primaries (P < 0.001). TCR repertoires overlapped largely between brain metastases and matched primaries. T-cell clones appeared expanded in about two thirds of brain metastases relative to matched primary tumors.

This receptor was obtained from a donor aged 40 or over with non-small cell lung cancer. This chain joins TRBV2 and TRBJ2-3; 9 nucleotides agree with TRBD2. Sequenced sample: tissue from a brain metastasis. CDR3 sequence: CARRLLAGGPGDTQYF. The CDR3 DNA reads TGTGCCAGACGGTTACTTGCGGGAGGGCCGGGAGATACGCAGTATTTT.